This TCR beta chain originates from a study of cytomegalovirus exposure and HLA in healthy donors. It was with 60 Vbeta and 13 Jbeta primers that the PCR ran. Measured with immunoSEQ multiplex PCR; TCRdb has only the in-frame clones, and not every one. The profile shows approximately 150,000 clones, about 68% of them singletons. Details on this clone: Antigen: not known.

The study, taken as a whole, reports: Across all donors, roughly uniform sequencing depth was an assumption of the presence/absence analyses. A missense DCLRE1C variant was associated with V- and J-gene trimming of TCR beta chains in a later analysis, and an independent cohort replicated the association. The majority of CMV-associated TCR beta chains were reported as apparently HLA-restricted in a later analysis.

This receptor was obtained from a female donor in good health and CMV-seronegative. The source material was PBMCs.

CDR3: CASSQVLGGGYGYTF. The CDR3 bases are TGCGCCAGCAGCCAAGTCTTAGGGGGCGGCTATGGCTACACCTTC. The chain has TRBV4-3 and TRBJ1-2, with 7 bases lining up with TRBD1. Germline CDR1 and CDR2: LGHNA and YSLEER. This CDR3 has 15 amino acids. V shed 1 base and J 4 bases; nucleotides not matched to a gene: 6.